The clone carrying this T cell receptor beta chain appeared a few times. Antigen: not known. The V end lost 5 bases, the J end lost 4 bases, and 11 bases lay between the germline ends. Germline CDR1 and CDR2: LGHNT and FRNRAP. CDR3 length equals 13 residues. This entry belongs to a study of beta chain features in type 1 diabetes. Whole-study findings and limits: Shortening that was moderate but significant affected the TCRB CDR3s of Type 1 diabetes patients in all four CD4+ subsets.

One heparinised blood draw averaging about 116 mL was given by each donor. Sorted cells reached over 95% purity in every population. Reverse transcription of all isolated RNA meant that expressed TCRB transcripts were sequenced. Method: immunoSEQ multiplex PCR; TCRdb's copy keeps in-frame clones and lacks some. The sample records 250,000 to 350,000 clones, roughly an eighth being singletons. This receptor was obtained from a man aged 30-40 years with type 1 diabetes. The sequenced material came from naive CD4+ T cells from blood. The chain links TRBV12-5 to TRBJ2-5; D is possibly TRBD2 (5 bases). The chain's CDR3 is CASGRYEGETQYF. The DNA for the CDR3 is TGTGCTAGTGGTCGCTACGAGGGAGAGACCCAGTACTTC. The full variable domain, rest sourced from reference TRBV12-5 and TRBJ2-5, is DARVTQTPRHKVTEMGQEVTMRCQPILGHNTVFWYRQTMMQGLELLAYFRNRAPLDDSGMPKDRFSAEMPDATLATLKIQPSEPRDSAVYFCASGRYEGETQYFGPGTRLLVL.